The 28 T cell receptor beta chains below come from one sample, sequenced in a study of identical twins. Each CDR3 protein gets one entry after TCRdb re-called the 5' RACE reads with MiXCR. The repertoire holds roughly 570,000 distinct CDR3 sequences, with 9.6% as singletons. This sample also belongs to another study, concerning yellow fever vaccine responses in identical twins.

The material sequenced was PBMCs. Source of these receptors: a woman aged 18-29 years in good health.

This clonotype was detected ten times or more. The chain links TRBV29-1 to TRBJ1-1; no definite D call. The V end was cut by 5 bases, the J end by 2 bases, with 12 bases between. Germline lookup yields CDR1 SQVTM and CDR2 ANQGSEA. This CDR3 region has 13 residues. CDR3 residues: CSVKGIRNTEAFF. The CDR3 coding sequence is TGCAGCGTTAAGGGCATCCGAAACACTGAAGCTTTCTTT.

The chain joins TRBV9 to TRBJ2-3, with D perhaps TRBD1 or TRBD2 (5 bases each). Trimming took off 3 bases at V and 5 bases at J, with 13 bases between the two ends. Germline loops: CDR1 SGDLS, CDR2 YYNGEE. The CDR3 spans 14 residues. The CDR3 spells CASSGDGVQDTQYF. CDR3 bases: TGTGCCAGCAGCGGGGACGGAGTGCAAGATACGCAGTATTTT. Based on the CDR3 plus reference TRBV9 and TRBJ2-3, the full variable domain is DSGVTQTPKHLITATGQRVTLRCSPRSGDLSVYWYQQSLDQGLQFLIQYYNGEERAKGNILERFSAQQFPDLHSELNLSSLELGDSALYFCASSGDGVQDTQYFGPGTRLTVL.

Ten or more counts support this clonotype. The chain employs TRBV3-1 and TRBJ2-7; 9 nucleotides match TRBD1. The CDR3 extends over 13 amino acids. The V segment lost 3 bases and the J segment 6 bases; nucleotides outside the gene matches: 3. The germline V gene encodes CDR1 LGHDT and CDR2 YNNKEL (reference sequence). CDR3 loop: CASSQRTGAEQYF. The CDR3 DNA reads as TGTGCCAGCAGCCAGCGGACAGGGGCCGAGCAGTACTTC.

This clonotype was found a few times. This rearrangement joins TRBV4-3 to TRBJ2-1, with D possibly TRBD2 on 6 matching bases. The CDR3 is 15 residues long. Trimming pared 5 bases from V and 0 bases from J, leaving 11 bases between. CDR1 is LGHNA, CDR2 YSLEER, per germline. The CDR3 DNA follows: TGCGCCAGCAGCATAGCGGTCCGCTCCTACAATGAGCAGTTCTTC. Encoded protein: CASSIAVRSYNEQFF.

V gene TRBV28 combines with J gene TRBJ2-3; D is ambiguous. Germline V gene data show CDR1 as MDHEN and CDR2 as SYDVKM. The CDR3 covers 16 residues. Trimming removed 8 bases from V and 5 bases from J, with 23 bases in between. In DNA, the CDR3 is TGTGCCAGCGGGATTTCTGGGCTAGTAGGTTTAGATACGCAGTATTTT. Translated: CASGISGLVGLDTQYF. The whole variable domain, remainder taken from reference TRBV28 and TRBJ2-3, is DVKVTQSSRYLVKRTGEKVFLECVQDMDHENMFWYRQDPGLGLRLIYFSYDVKMKEKGDIPEGYSVSREKKERFSLILESASTNQTSMYLCASGISGLVGLDTQYFGPGTRLTVL.

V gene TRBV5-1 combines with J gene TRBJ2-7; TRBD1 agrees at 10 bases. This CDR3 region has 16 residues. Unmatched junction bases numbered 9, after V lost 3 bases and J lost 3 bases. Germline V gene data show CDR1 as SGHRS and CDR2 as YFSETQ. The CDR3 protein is CASSYIGTGENYEQYF. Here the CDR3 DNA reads TGCGCCAGCAGCTATATCGGGACAGGGGAGAACTACGAGCAGTACTTC.

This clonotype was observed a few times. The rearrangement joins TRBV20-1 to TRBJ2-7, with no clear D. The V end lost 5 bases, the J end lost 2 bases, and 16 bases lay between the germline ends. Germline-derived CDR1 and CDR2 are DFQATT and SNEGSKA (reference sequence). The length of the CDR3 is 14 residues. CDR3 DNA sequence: TGCAGTGCTGCCCATGTAGACCATCCCTACGAGCAGTACTTC. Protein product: CSAAHVDHPYEQYF.

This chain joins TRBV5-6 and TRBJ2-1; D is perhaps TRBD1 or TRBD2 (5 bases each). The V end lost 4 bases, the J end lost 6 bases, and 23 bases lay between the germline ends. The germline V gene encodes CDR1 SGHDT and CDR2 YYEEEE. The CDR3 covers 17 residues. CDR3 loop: CASSPPGPRVIGNEQFF. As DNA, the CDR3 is TGTGCCAGCAGCCCCCCGGGACCAAGGGTCATCGGCAATGAGCAGTTCTTC.

In nucleotides, the CDR3 is TGCAGCGTTGAGGGACTAGATGCAGATACGCAGTATTTT. Protein product: CSVEGLDADTQYF. J is TRBJ2-3 and V is TRBV29-1; 8 positions match TRBD2. Trimming cost V 3 bases and J 4 bases; bases outside gene matches: 3. The CDR3 loop spans 13 amino acids. Germline CDR1 SQVTM, CDR2 ANQGSEA.

The CDR3 DNA reads TGCGCCAGCAGTGACCAGCGGGCCTACGAGCAGTACTTC. This gives the protein CASSDQRAYEQYF. This chain uses TRBV10-1 with TRBJ2-7; TRBD2 is a possible D gene (6 bases). Germline V gene lookup returns CDR1 WNHNN and CDR2 SYGVQD (reference sequence). This CDR3 region has 13 residues. The V and J ends lost 3 bases and 2 bases respectively, with 8 bases between them.

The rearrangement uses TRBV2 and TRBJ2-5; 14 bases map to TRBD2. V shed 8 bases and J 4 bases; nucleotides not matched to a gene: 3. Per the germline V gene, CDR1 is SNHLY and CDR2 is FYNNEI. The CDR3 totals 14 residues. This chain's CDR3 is CASAGLAGGETQYF. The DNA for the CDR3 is TGTGCCAGCGCAGGACTAGCGGGGGGAGAGACCCAGTACTTC.

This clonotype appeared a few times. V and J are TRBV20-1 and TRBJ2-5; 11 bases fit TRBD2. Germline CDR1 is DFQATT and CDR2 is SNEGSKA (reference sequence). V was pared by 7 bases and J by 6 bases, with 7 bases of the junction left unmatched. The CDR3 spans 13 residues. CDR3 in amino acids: CSVSGRAAKTQYF. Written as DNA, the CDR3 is TGCAGTGTTAGCGGGAGGGCCGCAAAGACCCAGTACTTC.

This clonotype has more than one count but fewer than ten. This chain's CDR3 is CASSQSGHFTGELFF. The DNA of the CDR3 is TGTGCCAGCAGCCAGTCAGGACACTTCACCGGGGAGCTGTTTTTT. The chain carries TRBV14 and TRBJ2-2; D possibly corresponds to TRBD1 (5 bases). The V and J ends lost 3 bases and 4 bases respectively, with 12 bases between them. CDR3 length: 15 amino acids. Looked up from germline, CDR1 is SGHDN and CDR2 is FVKESK.

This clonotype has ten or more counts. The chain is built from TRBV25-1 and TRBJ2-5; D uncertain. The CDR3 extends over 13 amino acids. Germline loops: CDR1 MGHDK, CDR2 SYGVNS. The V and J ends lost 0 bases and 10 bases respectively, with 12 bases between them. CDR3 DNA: TGTGCCAGCAGTGAATATAGTTCGCAGGTCCAGTACTTC. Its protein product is CASSEYSSQVQYF.

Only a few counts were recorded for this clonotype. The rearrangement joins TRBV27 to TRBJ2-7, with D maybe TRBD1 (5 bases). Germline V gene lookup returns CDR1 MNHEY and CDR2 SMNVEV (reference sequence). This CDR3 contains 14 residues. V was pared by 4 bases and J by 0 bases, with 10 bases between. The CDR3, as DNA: TGTGCCAGCAGTTCGGACATTAGCTCCTACGAGCAGTACTTC. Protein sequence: CASSSDISSYEQYF.

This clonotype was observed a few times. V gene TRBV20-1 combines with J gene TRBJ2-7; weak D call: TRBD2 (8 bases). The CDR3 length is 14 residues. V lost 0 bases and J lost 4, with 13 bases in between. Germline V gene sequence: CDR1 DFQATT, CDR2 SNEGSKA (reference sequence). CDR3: CSARDREGAYEQYF. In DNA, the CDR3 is TGCAGTGCTAGAGATCGGGAGGGGGCGTACGAGCAGTACTTC.

The DNA of the CDR3 is TGTGCCACCAGTGACCCGCGGGAGGTATACAATGAGCAGTTCTTC. Protein sequence: CATSDPREVYNEQFF. The gene calls are TRBV24-1 and TRBJ2-1; TRBD2 aligns across 8 bases. The CDR3 runs 15 residues. Trimming took 4 bases from V and 4 from J; bases not matched to a gene: 5. Germline lookup yields CDR1 KGHDR and CDR2 SFDVKD.

The CDR3 region has the DNA TGTGCCAGCAGCCTGGGACCCTCGTACCAAGAGACCCAGTACTTC. Its protein is CASSLGPSYQETQYF. The chain uses TRBV5-4 and TRBJ2-5; perhaps D is TRBD1 or TRBD2 (5 bases each). CDR3 length: 15 amino acids. Germline CDR1 and CDR2: SGHNT and YYREEE (reference sequence). V was clipped by 4 bases and J by 0 bases, with 13 bases between them. Variable domain in full (rest from reference TRBV5-4 and TRBJ2-5): ETGVTQSPTHLIKTRGQQVTLRCSSQSGHNTVSWYQQALGQGPQFIFQYYREEENGRGNFPPRFSGLQFPNYSSELNVNALELDDSALYLCASSLGPSYQETQYFGPGTRLLVL.

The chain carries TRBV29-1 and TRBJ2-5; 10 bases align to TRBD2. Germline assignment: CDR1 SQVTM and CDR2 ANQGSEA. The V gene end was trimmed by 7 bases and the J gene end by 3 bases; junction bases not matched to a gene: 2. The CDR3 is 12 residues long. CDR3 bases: TGCAGCGCTAGCGGGGGTGAAGAGACCCAGTACTTC. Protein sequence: CSASGGEETQYF.

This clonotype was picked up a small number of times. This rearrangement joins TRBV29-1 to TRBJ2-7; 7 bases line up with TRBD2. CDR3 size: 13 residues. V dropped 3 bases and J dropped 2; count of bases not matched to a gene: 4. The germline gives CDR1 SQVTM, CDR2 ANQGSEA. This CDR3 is CSVDGGSTYEQYF. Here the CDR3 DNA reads TGCAGCGTTGACGGCGGGAGTACCTACGAGCAGTACTTC.

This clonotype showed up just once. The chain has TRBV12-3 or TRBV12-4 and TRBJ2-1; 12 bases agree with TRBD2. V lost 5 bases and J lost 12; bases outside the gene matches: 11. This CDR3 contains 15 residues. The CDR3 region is CASSILAGGTHGQFF. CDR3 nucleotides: TGTGCCAGCAGTATTCTAGCGGGAGGGACTCATGGGCAGTTCTTC.

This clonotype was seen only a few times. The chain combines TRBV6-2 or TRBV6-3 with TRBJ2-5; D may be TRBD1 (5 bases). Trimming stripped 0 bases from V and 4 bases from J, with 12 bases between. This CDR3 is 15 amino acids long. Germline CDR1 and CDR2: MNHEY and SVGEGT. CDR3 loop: CASSYSQVPPETQYF. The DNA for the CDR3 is TGTGCCAGCAGTTACTCACAGGTTCCTCCAGAGACCCAGTACTTC.

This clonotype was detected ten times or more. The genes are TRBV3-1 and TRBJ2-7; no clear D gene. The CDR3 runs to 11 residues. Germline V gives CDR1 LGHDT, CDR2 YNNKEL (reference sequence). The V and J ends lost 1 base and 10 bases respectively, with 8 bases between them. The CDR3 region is CASSQGNGQYF. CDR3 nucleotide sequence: TGTGCCAGCAGCCAAGGTAACGGACAGTACTTC.

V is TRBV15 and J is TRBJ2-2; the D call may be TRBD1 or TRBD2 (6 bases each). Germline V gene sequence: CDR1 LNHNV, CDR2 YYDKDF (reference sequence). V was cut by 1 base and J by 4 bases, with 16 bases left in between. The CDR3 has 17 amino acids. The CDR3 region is CATSRGSGARGTGELFF. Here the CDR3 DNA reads TGTGCCACCAGCAGAGGATCGGGGGCGCGGGGCACCGGGGAGCTGTTTTTT.

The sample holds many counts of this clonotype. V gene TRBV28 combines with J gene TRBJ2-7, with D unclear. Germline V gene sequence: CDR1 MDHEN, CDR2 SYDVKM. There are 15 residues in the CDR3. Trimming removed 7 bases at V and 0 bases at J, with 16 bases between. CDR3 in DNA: TGTGCCAGCACCGTCCAGGTCGGTCTCTCCTACGAGCAGTACTTC. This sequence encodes CASTVQVGLSYEQYF.

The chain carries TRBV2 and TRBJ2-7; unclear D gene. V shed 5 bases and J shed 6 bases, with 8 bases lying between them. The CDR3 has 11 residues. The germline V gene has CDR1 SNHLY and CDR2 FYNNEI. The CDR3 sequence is CASSLTPEQYF. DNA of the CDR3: TGTGCCAGCAGTCTGACCCCCGAGCAGTACTTC.

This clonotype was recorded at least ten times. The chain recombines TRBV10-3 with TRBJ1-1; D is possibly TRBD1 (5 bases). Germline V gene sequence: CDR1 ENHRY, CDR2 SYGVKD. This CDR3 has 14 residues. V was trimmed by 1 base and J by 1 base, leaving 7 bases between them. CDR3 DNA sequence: TGTGCCATCAGTGAGTTGACAGCGAACACTGAAGCTTTCTTT. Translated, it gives CAISELTANTEAFF.

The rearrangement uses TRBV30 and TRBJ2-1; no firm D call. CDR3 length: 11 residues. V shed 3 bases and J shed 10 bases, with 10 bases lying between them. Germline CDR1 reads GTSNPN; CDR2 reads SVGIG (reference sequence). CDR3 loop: CAWRDLGEQFF. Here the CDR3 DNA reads TGTGCCTGGAGGGATTTGGGGGAGCAGTTCTTC.